This T cell receptor beta chain was sequenced during a study of T cell responses to AZD1222 COVID-19 vaccine. Background on the study: The analysis combined second doses at about 4 or about 12 weeks.

Produced via immunoSEQ multiplex PCR; TCRdb's table is partial and in-frame only. The table has 180,000 or so clones, around 90% seen once. V gave up 0 bases and J gave up 1 base, with 9 bases separating them. Germline CDR1 and CDR2: LGHNA and YNFKEQ. The CDR3 runs to 15 residues. With regard to this clone: The antigen is not known.

Study conclusions and caveats: Vaccine-related CD4 TCRs covered spike, predominating at 160-218 and 743-854. Donors were largely white British and mainly female; clonal diversity was possibly underestimated. Repertoires were sampled only after the peak T cell response.

The rearrangement links TRBV4-2 to TRBJ1-1; D is unresolved. This specimen was peripheral blood, taken on day 0 of AZD1222 vaccination. The sequence was obtained from an adult in good health. In DNA form, the CDR3 reads TGTGCCAGCAGCCAAGAACTAGAGTGGAACACTGAAGCTTTCTTT. It translates to CASSQELEWNTEAFF.